This record covers a single T cell receptor beta chain. Its antigen is still unknown. Profiling relied on immunoSEQ multiplex PCR, and the TCRdb table lists in-frame clones only, not all of them. The repertoire has 25,000 to 30,000 clones, 74% of them found once; the top ten carry under 25%. CDR3 length: 15 amino acids. V gave up 3 bases and J gave up 4 bases; unmatched junction bases: 8. The germline V gene encodes CDR1 SEHNR and CDR2 FQNEAQ (reference sequence). The data originate from a study of CD4 T cells in relation to SARS-CoV-2 and coronaviruses. Study at large: ViraFEST: roughly 10-day antigen culture of PBMCs, then TCR beta CDR3 sequencing.

Unexposed donor CD4+ T cells date from about 2011-2018, before the COVID-19 pandemic. Isolation of CD4+ T cells took place after roughly nine days in culture. On days 3 and 7, cultures got half fresh IL-2 medium. Study-wide results and caveats: Each donor contributed either pre-pandemic or post-infection samples, not both.

The rearrangement joins TRBV7-9 to TRBJ1-2; 7 bases fit TRBD1. The sample consisted of CD4+ T cells from PBMCs, cultured in vitro. The receptor was isolated from a human donor in good health. This chain's CDR3 is CASSLGDSVFYGYTF. CDR3 DNA: TGTGCCAGCAGCTTGGGGGACAGCGTCTTCTATGGCTACACCTTC.